This record looks at one T cell receptor beta chain sequence and its context. This receptor's antigen is unknown. One base away there is no much larger clone; base qualities are not given. At the junction V is shortened by 11 bases and J by 6 bases, with 20 bases in between. Spanning cysteine to phenylalanine, the CDR3 consists of 13 amino acids. Of all the DNA, just the CDR3 is kept, 39 bases in frame from base 1. CDR1 is given as SEHNR and CDR2 as FQNEAQ, both from the germline V gene (reference sequence). The data were obtained in a study of blood T cell repertoires in COVID-19 (dated by TCRdb to 2018 to 2021). Concerning the study at large: Collaborator samples came from the United States, Italy and Spain and covered acute and convalescent phases of COVID-19. The material from the prospective study consisted of cDNA or gDNA derived from T cells, B-cell-depleted T cells, or PBMCs. The dataset comprised deeply sampled blood TCRbeta repertoires from subjects exposed to, actively infected with, or recovered from COVID-19. The repertoires were released in a freely available public database intended as a resource for research on the immune response to SARS-CoV-2. The samples were drawn from two sources: the first 160 participants of the ongoing ImmuneRACE study, and 1,254 subjects contributed by 6 global collaborators. Sample metadata almost always included a de-identified subject ID, COVID-19 status, age in years and sex. HLA class I and class II types, where available, came from metadata supplied by the sample provider rather than from assay-based typing. Results and caveats for the whole study, not just this receptor: The quantity of clinical and demographic metadata differed by source and by participant and was supplied without curation.

TCRbeta CDR3 regions were amplified from genomic DNA by means of the immunoSEQ Assay, a bias-controlled multiplex PCR. Processing in the source paper ran as follows. Within the assay, amplification of reference gene primers was used to estimate how many nucleated cells each sample contained. To quantify the absolute abundance of each unique TCRbeta CDR3 rearrangement, sequence reads were collapsed and filtered. For each sample, productive Simpson clonality was calculated as the square root of Simpson's diversity index across productive rearrangements. The immuneACCESS repertoire file appears here via TCRdb, limited to in-frame rearrangements. These files lack a portion of the clones; in checked studies, under half of the deficit traces to unresolved V genes, and the cause of the others is not known. D and trimming were read from the DNA, whereas the V and J calls and clone size are those reported in that table. This sample holds approximately 300,000 clones; about 83% were observed only once. 1% to 1.5% of the sample lies in the top ten.

Each collaborating institution followed its own protocols to collect whole blood in K2EDTA tubes. Collaborator samples were shipped for TCRbeta analysis as frozen whole blood, isolated PBMCs, or DNA extracted from either sample type. The rearranged chain carries TRBV7-9 and TRBJ2-7; TRBD2 is a possible D gene, resting on 7 matching bases. This clonotype was sampled from a woman aged 50 to 65 with acute or convalescent COVID-19. The sequenced sample was peripheral blood. The bases are TGTGCCGGGACTTGGGGGGGCGCGCCCGAGCAGTACTTC. Its translation reads: CAGTWGGAPEQYF.